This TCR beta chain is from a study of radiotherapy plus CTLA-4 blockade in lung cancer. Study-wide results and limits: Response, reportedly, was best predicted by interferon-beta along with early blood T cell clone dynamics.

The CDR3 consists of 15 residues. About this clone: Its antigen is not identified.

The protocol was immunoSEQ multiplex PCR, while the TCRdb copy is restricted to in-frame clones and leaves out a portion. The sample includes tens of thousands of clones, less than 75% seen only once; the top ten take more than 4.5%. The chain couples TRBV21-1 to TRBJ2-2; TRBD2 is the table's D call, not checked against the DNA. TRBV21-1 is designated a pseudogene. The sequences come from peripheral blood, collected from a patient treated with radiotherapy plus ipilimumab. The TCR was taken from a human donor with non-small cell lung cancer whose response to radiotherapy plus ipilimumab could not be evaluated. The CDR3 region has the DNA TGTGCCAGCAGCAACGGGGGGAGAGACACCGGGGAGCTGTTTTTT. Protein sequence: CASSNGGRDTGELFF.